One and the same sample provided the 15 T cell receptor beta chains below, sequenced in a study of T cell responses to AZD1222 COVID-19 vaccine. Sequencing was performed with immunoSEQ multiplex PCR; in TCRdb, only in-frame clones are kept and a portion is missing. This sample has about 140,000 clones, with 93% found just once. Sequenced material: peripheral blood, taken on day 0 of AZD1222 vaccination. Every receptor here comes from an adult in good health.

The chain recombines TRBV30 with TRBJ1-1; TRBD1 might be the D (5 bases). Deletions cut 2 bases from V and 7 bases from J, with 11 bases between. Looked up from germline, CDR1 is GTSNPN and CDR2 is SVGIG (reference sequence). The CDR3 has 12 amino acids. In DNA form, the CDR3 reads TGTGCCTGGAGTTCTTGGGGGATTGAAGCTTTCTTT. Translated: CAWSSWGIEAFF.

The V gene is TRBV4-1, the J gene TRBJ2-5, with a possible D match to TRBD1 (6 bases). V shed 3 bases and J shed 4 bases, with 15 bases lying between them. The V gene's germline CDR1 is MGHRA and CDR2 YSYEKL. The CDR3 consists of 15 residues. The CDR3 DNA reads as TGCGCCAGCAGCCAGTCTAGGGGGTCGCCAGAGACCCAGTACTTC. Translating gives CASSQSRGSPETQYF.

The rearrangement joins TRBV6-5 to TRBJ1-5; D unclear. The CDR3 is made up of 14 amino acids. With 8 bases removed from V and 2 bases from J, the gap between germline ends came to 13 bases. Per germline, CDR1 MNHEY and CDR2 SVGAGI. DNA for the CDR3: TGTGCCAGCTCTGGGGTCTTTGGCAATCAGCCCCAGCATTTT. Translating it yields CASSGVFGNQPQHF.

The V and J genes are TRBV19 and TRBJ2-1; 8 nucleotides align to TRBD2. Germline CDR1 is LNHDA and CDR2 is SQIVND (reference sequence). The CDR3 runs 18 residues. Trimming removed 5 bases from V and 0 bases from J; junction bases left unmatched: 12. DNA of the CDR3: TGTGCCAGTAGTCCCCGTTTGCGGGAGGTACCCTCCTACAATGAGCAGTTCTTC. This encodes CASSPRLREVPSYNEQFF.

In its sample, this clone was seen once. V is TRBV11-2 and J is TRBJ1-2; D remains unclear. This CDR3 has 14 residues. Germline V lookup: CDR1 SGHAT, CDR2 FQNNGV. V gave up 3 bases and J gave up 2 bases, with 10 bases separating them. The CDR3 loop reads CASSFSPQNYGYTF. In nucleotides, the CDR3 is TGTGCCAGCAGCTTTTCACCGCAAAACTATGGCTACACCTTC.

The CDR3 coding sequence is TGCAGCGTTCCATCGACAGGGGCATGGGCAGATACGCAGTATTTT. Its translation is CSVPSTGAWADTQYF. The chain recombines TRBV29-1 with TRBJ2-3, with 8 bases identical to TRBD1. V lost 5 bases and J lost 4; bases outside the gene matches: 11. The CDR3 totals 15 residues. The V gene's germline CDR1 is SQVTM and CDR2 ANQGSEA.

The genes are TRBV6-2 or TRBV6-3 and TRBJ2-1, with TRBD2 matching 11 bases. This CDR3 has 18 amino acids. With 2 bases clipped from V and 2 bases from J, the junction kept 8 bases outside the gene matches. Germline V gene data show CDR1 as MNHEY and CDR2 as SVGEGT. In nucleotides, the CDR3 is TGTGCCAGCAGTTACCAACTAGCGGGAGAGGTTGCCTACAATGAGCAGTTCTTC. This sequence encodes CASSYQLAGEVAYNEQFF.

This chain connects TRBV27 to TRBJ1-6; D is possibly TRBD1 (6 bases). The CDR3 loop spans 17 amino acids. Germline V gene lookup returns CDR1 MNHEY and CDR2 SMNVEV (reference sequence). Trimming left V 0 bases short and J 0 bases short, with 9 bases between. This chain's CDR3 is CASSLSRGPSYNSPLHF. Written as DNA, the CDR3 is TGTGCCAGCAGTTTATCGCGGGGGCCCTCCTATAATTCACCCCTCCACTTT.

This chain joins TRBV20-1 and TRBJ2-7; 7 bases are shared with TRBD1. V lost 3 bases and J lost 2; bases outside the gene matches: 7. The CDR3 length is 14 residues. CDR1 and CDR2 (germline): DFQATT, SNEGSKA (reference sequence). CDR3 amino acids: CSASLGGGPYEQYF. As DNA, the CDR3 is TGCAGTGCTAGTTTAGGGGGCGGGCCCTACGAGCAGTACTTC.

The rearrangement joins TRBV30 to TRBJ1-2; D is unclear. The CDR3 length is 11 residues. Germline CDR1 GTSNPN, CDR2 SVGIG (reference sequence). V lost 0 bases, J lost 8 bases, and 7 bases lay in between. Here the CDR3 reads CAWSVDQGYTF. DNA for the CDR3: TGTGCCTGGAGTGTAGACCAGGGCTACACCTTC.

The V and J genes are TRBV11-2 and TRBJ2-1; 8 nucleotides agree with TRBD2. This CDR3 spans 15 amino acids. Germline V gene sequence: CDR1 SGHAT, CDR2 FQNNGV. V gave up 6 bases and J gave up 4 bases; unmatched junction bases: 8. Written as DNA, the CDR3 is TGTGCCAGCAGACAACTAGCGGAGGGATACAATGAGCAGTTCTTC. Residues: CASRQLAEGYNEQFF.

The gene calls are TRBV6-5 and TRBJ1-2; 8 nucleotides match TRBD1. V shed 2 bases and J 8 bases; nucleotides not matched to a gene: 13. Germline V CDR1 and CDR2: MNHEY, SVGAGI. The CDR3 consists of 16 residues. The DNA of the CDR3 is TGTGCCAGCAGTTACACCGGACAGGGCTACCGTGGGGGCTACACCTTC. Protein: CASSYTGQGYRGGYTF.

Regarding this clone: Other DNA sequences from this sample encode an identical CDR3 as well. CDR3 region: CASSLVAGNTEAFF. Here the CDR3 DNA reads TGTGCCAGCAGCTTAGTAGCAGGGAACACTGAAGCTTTCTTT. The chain is built from TRBV7-8 and TRBJ1-1, with D hard to call. Germline V lookup: CDR1 SGHVS, CDR2 FQNEAQ. Deletions cut 1 base from V and 1 base from J, with 7 bases between. This CDR3 region has 14 residues.

This rearrangement joins TRBV11-2 to TRBJ1-1, with TRBD1 matching 8 bases. With V trimmed by 1 base and J by 5 bases, 6 bases remained unmatched. Germline V CDR1 and CDR2: SGHAT, FQNNGV. CDR3 size: 15 residues. The CDR3 bases are TGTGCCAGCAGCTTAGTGCCAGGGGGCCGAACTGAAGCTTTCTTT. Translated: CASSLVPGGRTEAFF.

The rearrangement joins TRBV25-1 to TRBJ2-3, with 11 bases that match TRBD2. The V and J ends lost 3 bases and 2 bases, in that order; junction bases with no gene match: 4. Germline lookup yields CDR1 MGHDK and CDR2 SYGVNS. The CDR3 spans 16 residues. CDR3 sequence: CASSDPTSGTTDTQYF. CDR3 DNA: TGTGCCAGCAGTGACCCGACTAGCGGGACCACAGATACGCAGTATTTT. The full variable domain, its missing parts supplied by reference TRBV25-1 and TRBJ2-3, is EADIYQTPRYLVIGTGKKITLECSQTMGHDKMYWYQQDPGMELHLIHYSYGVNSTEKGDLSSESTVSRIRTEHFPLTLESARPSHTSQYLCASSDPTSGTTDTQYFGPGTRLTVL.